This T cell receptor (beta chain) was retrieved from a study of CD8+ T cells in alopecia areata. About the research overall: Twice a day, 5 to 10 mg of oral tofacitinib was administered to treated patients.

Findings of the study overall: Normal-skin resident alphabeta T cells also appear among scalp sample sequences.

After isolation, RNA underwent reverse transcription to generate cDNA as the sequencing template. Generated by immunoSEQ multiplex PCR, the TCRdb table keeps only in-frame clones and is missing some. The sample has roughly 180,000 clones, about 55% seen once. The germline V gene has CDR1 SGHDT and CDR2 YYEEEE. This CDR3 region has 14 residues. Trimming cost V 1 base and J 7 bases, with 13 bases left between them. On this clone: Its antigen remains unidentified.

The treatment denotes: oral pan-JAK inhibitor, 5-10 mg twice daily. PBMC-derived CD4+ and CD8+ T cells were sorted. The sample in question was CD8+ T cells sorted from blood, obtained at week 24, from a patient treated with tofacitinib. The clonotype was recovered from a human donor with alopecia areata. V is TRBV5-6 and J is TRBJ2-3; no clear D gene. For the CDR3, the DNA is TGTGCCAGCAGCTTGACGGGCAGGCAAAATACGCAGTATTTT. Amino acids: CASSLTGRQNTQYF.